One and the same sample provided the 3 T cell receptor beta chains below, sequenced in a study of early T cells in non-severe SARS-CoV-2 infection. One entry per CDR3 protein, called by TCRdb with MiXCR from the 5' RACE reads. The sample holds roughly 49,000 distinct CDR3 sequences; 3.5% to 5% are singletons and the top ten take about 6%. The sample was whole blood. These receptors originate from an adult who was a healthcare worker with PCR-confirmed SARS-CoV-2 infection or an uninfected control (not recorded which).

This clonotype occurred many times. CDR3 sequence reads: CASSLLQGKETQYF. The CDR3 DNA is TGTGCCAGCAGCCTCCTCCAGGGTAAGGAGACCCAGTACTTC. The chain combines TRBV3-1 with TRBJ2-5, with D maybe TRBD1 (5 bases). V shed 4 bases and J shed 5 bases, with 14 bases lying between them. The CDR3 loop spans 14 amino acids. CDR1 LGHDT and CDR2 YNNKEL come from the germline V gene (reference sequence).

By its share, this clonotype is medium-sized. V gene TRBV12-3 or TRBV12-4 combines with J gene TRBJ2-1, with D possibly matching TRBD2 (6 bases). The CDR3 has 17 residues. Trimming removed 6 bases from V and 0 bases from J, with 18 bases in between. CDR3 protein: CASSPFLGGGSYNEQFF. In DNA form, the CDR3 reads TGTGCCAGCAGCCCCTTTCTGGGAGGAGGCTCCTACAATGAGCAGTTCTTC.

This clonotype turned up a few times. This sequence joins TRBV6-6 and TRBJ2-3; 10 nucleotides agree with TRBD2. The CDR3 length is 15 residues. Per germline, CDR1 MNHNY and CDR2 SVGAGI (reference sequence). Trimming removed 5 bases from V and 6 bases from J; junction bases left unmatched: 8. This CDR3 is CASSQPGLATDTQYF. Written as DNA, the CDR3 is TGTGCCAGCAGTCAACCGGGACTAGCGACGGATACGCAGTATTTT.